The 10 T cell receptor beta chains below were found in one sample sequenced in a study of blood T cell repertoires in COVID-19. Profiling relied on immunoSEQ multiplex PCR, and the TCRdb table lists in-frame clones only, not all of them. The table records about 140,000 clones, about 80% of them present only once. The sample comprised peripheral blood. The receptors were gathered from a human donor in a cohort sampled during active COVID-19.

This chain connects TRBV21-1 to TRBJ1-1; the DNA was not used to check the table's D call, TRBD1. TRBV21-1 is classified as a pseudogene. This CDR3 comprises 17 residues. CDR3 region: CASSKEAGTVERTEAFF. The CDR3 nucleotides are TGTGCCAGCAGCAAAGAAGCAGGGACAGTAGAACGCACTGAAGCTTTCTTT.

J is TRBJ1-3 and V is TRBV19, with 9 bases that match TRBD1. CDR3 length: 16 amino acids. Germline CDR1 LNHDA, CDR2 SQIVND (reference sequence). V shed 5 bases, J shed 0 bases, and the junction held 5 bases outside the gene matches. The CDR3 protein is CASSAWDRDSGNTIYF. CDR3 in DNA: TGTGCCAGTAGTGCCTGGGACAGGGACTCTGGAAACACCATATATTTT.

CDR3: CASGRSGSVAYEQYF. CDR3 DNA sequence: TGTGCTAGTGGACGTAGCGGGAGTGTGGCCTACGAGCAGTACTTC. This sequence joins TRBV12-5 and TRBJ2-7, with 9 nucleotides matching TRBD2. Germline assignment: CDR1 LGHNT and CDR2 FRNRAP. Germline trimming cut 6 bases from V and 2 bases from J; bases unmatched to any gene: 8. This CDR3 region has 15 residues.

This chain connects TRBV7-9 to TRBJ2-7; 10 bases map to TRBD2. V gave up 5 bases and J gave up 3 bases; unmatched junction bases: 10. The germline CDR1 and CDR2 sequences are SEHNR and FQNEAQ (reference sequence). The CDR3 covers 16 residues. As DNA, the CDR3 is TGTGCCAGCAGCCCAGGGACTAGCGCTATCATCTACGAGCAGTACTTC. Protein: CASSPGTSAIIYEQYF.

The chain carries TRBV18 and TRBJ2-2; 8 bases fit TRBD1. The CDR3 is 15 amino acids. In germline, CDR1 is KGHSH, CDR2 LQKENI. Germline trimming cut 4 bases from V and 1 base from J; bases unmatched to any gene: 2. CDR3 protein: CASSRGQENTGELFF. In DNA form, the CDR3 reads TGTGCCAGCTCACGGGGACAGGAGAACACCGGGGAGCTGTTTTTT.

V usage is TRBV12-5 and J usage is TRBJ1-3; D is possibly TRBD1 (6 bases). V lost 6 bases to trimming and J lost 4 bases, with 13 bases between them. The germline V gene encodes CDR1 LGHNT and CDR2 FRNRAP. CDR3 length: 14 residues. The CDR3 protein is CASGWGGPGNTIYF. The CDR3 coding sequence is TGTGCTAGTGGATGGGGGGGCCCGGGAAACACCATATATTTT.

J is TRBJ2-5 and V is TRBV19; the D gene is possibly TRBD1 (5 bases). Germline CDR1 and CDR2: LNHDA and SQIVND (reference sequence). V lost 6 bases to trimming and J lost 4 bases, with 9 bases between them. CDR3 length equals 12 residues. The CDR3 nucleotides are TGTGCCAGTAGGGGGCTTGGAGAGACCCAGTACTTC. It codes for CASRGLGETQYF.

This clone was picked up one time. This sequence joins TRBV19 and TRBJ1-5, with D unresolved. V was pared by 5 bases and J by 5 bases, with 10 bases between. CDR1 is LNHDA, CDR2 SQIVND, per germline (reference sequence). This CDR3 region has 13 residues. The chain's CDR3 is CASSYGRDQPQHF. Written as DNA, the CDR3 is TGTGCCAGTAGTTACGGGAGAGATCAGCCCCAGCATTTT.

The chain has TRBV19 and TRBJ2-1; TRBD1 agrees at 9 bases. CDR1 is LNHDA, CDR2 SQIVND, per germline (reference sequence). The CDR3 extends over 14 amino acids. The V gene end was trimmed by 9 bases and the J gene end by 7 bases; junction bases not matched to a gene: 10. In nucleotides, the CDR3 is TGTGCCAGCCAACGGACAGGGGAAGGGAATGAGCAGTTCTTC. This translates into CASQRTGEGNEQFF.

This chain links TRBV27 with TRBJ2-5, with a tentative D call TRBD1 (7 bases). The ends were cut back, 4 bases at V and 5 bases at J, with 17 bases in the middle. Germline CDR1 reads MNHEY; CDR2 reads SMNVEV (reference sequence). The CDR3 has 15 residues. CDR3 in amino acids: CASSSHRGGWETQYF. CDR3 nucleotides: TGTGCCAGCAGTTCCCACAGGGGAGGTTGGGAGACCCAGTACTTC.